This TCR beta chain came from a study of T cell responses to AZD1222 COVID-19 vaccine. Study-level points and caveats: At baseline, seropositivity was found in only a handful of AZD1222 recipients.

In its sample, this clone was seen once. No antigen is known for it. V dropped 4 bases and J dropped 0; count of bases not matched to a gene: 9. The germline V gene encodes CDR1 MRHNA and CDR2 SNTAGT. CDR3 length equals 18 residues. Measured with immunoSEQ multiplex PCR; TCRdb has only the in-frame clones, and not every one. The repertoire includes around 220,000 clones, roughly 94% of them detected once, and approximately 1.5% sits in the top ten. The clonotype originates from an adult who received the MenACWY meningococcal vaccine as a control. This specimen consisted of peripheral blood, obtained 28 days after the second dose of the MenACWY control vaccine. The chain uses TRBV6-4 and TRBJ2-2; 9 positions agree with TRBD2. The CDR3 DNA sequence: TGTGCCAGCAGTGCGCGGGGGGGACGGTACGCGAACACCGGGGAGCTGTTTTTT. Its protein product is CASSARGGRYANTGELFF.